The 27 T cell receptor beta chains in this list originate from one sample, sequenced in a study of beta chain features in type 1 diabetes. cDNA synthesis used the whole RNA isolate, giving expressed TCRB sequences. Profiling relied on immunoSEQ multiplex PCR, and the TCRdb table lists in-frame clones only, not all of them. The sample shows approximately 330,000 clones, 8% to 13% of them seen only once. The source material was naive CD4+ T cells from blood. The source of these receptors is a woman in her 30s in good health.

This clone was seen a few times. This rearrangement joins TRBV29-1 to TRBJ2-7; 7 bases align to TRBD1. This CDR3 is built from 13 residues. V lost 5 bases, J lost 0 bases, and 4 bases stayed unmatched. Looked up from germline, CDR1 is SQVTM and CDR2 is ANQGSEA. The CDR3 nucleotides read TGCAGCGTTTCCCGGGACAGCTCCTACGAGCAGTACTTC. Its translation is CSVSRDSSYEQYF.

The chain recombines TRBV30 with TRBJ1-5, with 8 positions matching TRBD1. This CDR3 is 12 amino acids long. V gave up 8 bases and J gave up 2 bases; unmatched junction bases: 2. Germline values: CDR1 GTSNPN, CDR2 SVGIG (reference sequence). CDR3 protein: CAMTGGNQPQHF. CDR3 DNA: TGTGCCATGACAGGGGGCAATCAGCCCCAGCATTTT. Supplemented by reference TRBV30 and TRBJ1-5, the full variable domain reads SQTIHQWPATLVQPVGSPLSLECTVEGTSNPNLYWYRQAAGRGLQLLFYSVGIGQISSEVPQNLSASRPQDRQFILSSKKLLLSDSGFYLCAMTGGNQPQHFGDGTRLSIL.

The chain employs TRBV28 and TRBJ2-1; TRBD2 is a possible D gene (5 bases). Germline CDR1 MDHEN, CDR2 SYDVKM. V was cut by 3 bases and J by 9 bases, with 9 bases left in between. The CDR3 spans 12 residues. CDR3 nucleotide sequence: TGTGCCAGCAGTTTGCTAGCTTTTGAGCAGTTCTTC. The encoded protein is CASSLLAFEQFF.

The table lists this clone with a few counts. J is TRBJ2-1 and V is TRBV7-2, with 7 bases that match TRBD1. Trimming at V came to 0 bases and at J to 6 bases, leaving 5 bases not matched to a gene. Per the germline V gene, CDR1 is SGHTA and CDR2 is FQGNSA. The CDR3 spans 15 residues. This CDR3 reads CASSLASNRGNEQFF. The CDR3 DNA is TGTGCCAGCAGCTTAGCCTCCAACAGGGGCAATGAGCAGTTCTTC. The full variable domain, rest sourced from reference TRBV7-2 and TRBJ2-1, is GAGVSQSPSNKVTEKGKDVELRCDPISGHTALYWYRQSLGQGLEFLIYFQGNSAPDKSGLPSDRFSAERTGGSVSTLTIQRTQQEDSAVYLCASSLASNRGNEQFFGPGTRLTVL.

This chain joins TRBV7-2 and TRBJ2-5; TRBD1 agrees at 7 bases. Per germline, CDR1 SGHTA and CDR2 FQGNSA. The junction had 4 bases not matched to a gene; V was cut back by 5 bases and J by 1 base. The CDR3 is 14 residues long. DNA of the CDR3: TGTGCCAGCAGCCGCAGGGGGATCCAAGAGACCCAGTACTTC. Translated, it gives CASSRRGIQETQYF.

This rearrangement joins TRBV25-1 to TRBJ2-3; 8 nucleotides agree with TRBD1. The CDR3 covers 18 residues. Trimming cost V 3 bases and J 6 bases; bases outside gene matches: 17. The germline CDR1 and CDR2 sequences are MGHDK and SYGVNS. CDR3 sequence reads: CASSDGGQGAISLDTQYF. The CDR3 nucleotides read TGTGCCAGCAGTGATGGTGGGCAGGGGGCAATCTCTCTGGATACGCAGTATTTT.

The chain combines TRBV27 with TRBJ2-1; a weak D match, TRBD2 (6 bases). Per the germline V gene, CDR1 is MNHEY and CDR2 is SMNVEV (reference sequence). V shed 7 bases and J shed 4 bases, with 11 bases lying between them. The CDR3 covers 13 residues. CDR3 amino acids: CASTSGGYNEQFF. The CDR3, as DNA: TGTGCCAGCACGTCCGGGGGTTACAATGAGCAGTTCTTC.

The chain couples TRBV14 to TRBJ2-5, with no clear D. The CDR3 sequence is 15 residues long. The V end lost 0 bases, the J end lost 5 bases, and 13 bases lay between the germline ends. From germline, CDR1 is SGHDN and CDR2 FVKESK. CDR3 coding DNA: TGTGCCAGCAGCCAAGACTTGTTCAGGTTGGAGACCCAGTACTTC. Translation: CASSQDLFRLETQYF.

V is TRBV7-3 and J is TRBJ2-7, with a weak D call TRBD1 (6 bases). Germline CDR1 and CDR2: SGHTA and FQGTGA. The V end lost 5 bases, the J end lost 2 bases, and 13 bases lay between the germline ends. The CDR3 sequence is 14 residues long. The chain's CDR3 is CASSPDRRAYEQYF. The CDR3 DNA sequence: TGTGCCAGCAGCCCGGACAGACGGGCCTACGAGCAGTACTTC.

The chain links TRBV28 to TRBJ2-3, with 11 nucleotides matching TRBD2. After removal of 5 bases from V and 7 bases from J, the junction contained 14 bases not matched to a gene. Looked up from germline, CDR1 is MDHEN and CDR2 is SYDVKM. The CDR3 is 17 amino acids. The CDR3 DNA sequence: TGTGCCAGCAGTCCCCCCGGGACTAGCGGAGGGCTTCATACGCAGTATTTT. Its protein product is CASSPPGTSGGLHTQYF.

V usage is TRBV29-1 and J usage is TRBJ2-5; TRBD2 matches at 12 bases. The germline gives CDR1 SQVTM, CDR2 ANQGSEA. V shed 4 bases, J shed 4 bases, and the junction held 1 base outside the gene matches. The CDR3 has 13 amino acids. This CDR3 reads CSVATSGRETQYF. The CDR3 DNA is TGCAGCGTTGCGACTAGCGGGAGAGAGACCCAGTACTTC.

The V gene is TRBV18, the J gene TRBJ2-1; 10 bases line up with TRBD2. The CDR3 is made up of 15 amino acids. Germline CDR1 KGHSH, CDR2 LQKENI. The V gene end was trimmed by 6 bases and the J gene end by 0 bases; junction bases not matched to a gene: 2. In DNA form, the CDR3 reads TGTGCCAGCTCCCGGACTAGCGGCTCCTACAATGAGCAGTTCTTC. Its translation: CASSRTSGSYNEQFF.

The rearrangement uses TRBV11-2 and TRBJ2-6, with D possibly TRBD1 on 5 matching bases. V was cut by 5 bases and J by 2 bases, with 7 bases left in between. Per germline, CDR1 SGHAT and CDR2 FQNNGV. The CDR3 totals 14 residues. As DNA, the CDR3 is TGTGCCAGCAGCGACAGAGCTGGGGCCAACGTCCTGACTTTC. It yields the protein CASSDRAGANVLTF. The variable domain in full, completed from reference TRBV11-2 and TRBJ2-6, reads EAGVAQSPRYKIIEKRQSVAFWCNPISGHATLYWYQQILGQGPKLLIQFQNNGVVDDSQLPKDRFSAERLKGVDSTLKIQPAKLEDSAVYLCASSDRAGANVLTFGAGSRLTVL.

The chain carries TRBV6-5 and TRBJ2-3, with 9 bases identical to TRBD2. Trimming cost V 2 bases and J 2 bases; bases outside gene matches: 5. This CDR3 is 16 amino acids long. Germline V gene data show CDR1 as MNHEY and CDR2 as SVGAGI. The CDR3 DNA is TGTGCCAGCAGTTACGGCGGGAGGGCCTTCACAGATACGCAGTATTTT. Protein: CASSYGGRAFTDTQYF.

This clone has a handful of counts. CDR3 sequence reads: CASSPPMSGQGLAGELFF. In DNA form, the CDR3 reads TGTGCCAGCTCACCACCGATGTCGGGACAGGGGCTCGCCGGGGAGCTGTTTTTT. V is TRBV18 and J is TRBJ2-2, with 10 nucleotides matching TRBD1. The CDR3 covers 18 residues. The germline V gene encodes CDR1 KGHSH and CDR2 LQKENI. Trimming at V came to 0 bases and at J to 6 bases, leaving 10 bases not matched to a gene.

This clone has only a few counts. The V call is TRBV7-9, the J call TRBJ2-2; D remains ambiguous. V was pared by 1 base and J by 6 bases, with 12 bases between. Germline V gene lookup returns CDR1 SEHNR and CDR2 FQNEAQ (reference sequence). The CDR3 is made up of 15 amino acids. The CDR3 loop reads CASSLVGQVPGELFF. In DNA, the CDR3 is TGTGCCAGCAGCTTAGTCGGCCAGGTACCCGGGGAGCTGTTTTTT.

This clone was picked up a small number of times. The chain combines TRBV30 with TRBJ1-1; no reliable D call. Per germline, CDR1 GTSNPN and CDR2 SVGIG (reference sequence). This CDR3 region has 12 residues. V lost 0 bases to trimming and J lost 6 bases, with 8 bases between them. The CDR3 loop is CAWSVLPSEAFF. The CDR3 nucleotides are TGTGCCTGGAGTGTACTCCCGTCTGAAGCTTTCTTT.

This chain connects TRBV30 to TRBJ1-3; the D is unclear. CDR3 size: 11 residues. Per the germline V gene, CDR1 is GTSNPN and CDR2 is SVGIG (reference sequence). V lost 3 bases, J lost 3 bases, and 3 bases lay in between. The CDR3 is CAWSGGNTIYF. DNA for the CDR3: TGTGCCTGGAGCGGTGGAAACACCATATATTTT.

There are a few counts of this clone. V is TRBV5-1 and J is TRBJ2-1; the D gene is possibly TRBD2 (5 bases). Germline CDR1 is SGHRS and CDR2 is YFSETQ. Trimming removed 6 bases from V and 6 bases from J, with 16 bases in between. CDR3 length equals 14 residues. The CDR3 nucleotides are TGCGCCAGCATGGTGGGCCCCCGGGGCAATGAGCAGTTCTTC. Its protein product is CASMVGPRGNEQFF. The full variable domain, rest sourced from reference TRBV5-1 and TRBJ2-1, is KAGVTQTPRYLIKTRGQQVTLSCSPISGHRSVSWYQQTPGQGLQFLFEYFSETQRNKGNFPGRFSGRQFSNSRSEMNVSTLELGDSALYLCASMVGPRGNEQFFGPGTRLTVL.

The J gene is TRBJ1-2, the V gene TRBV5-1, with D unresolved. In germline, CDR1 is SGHRS, CDR2 YFSETQ. The CDR3 covers 14 residues. Trimming cost V 0 bases and J 0 bases, with 6 bases left between them. The CDR3 spells CASSLDSSNYGYTF. The CDR3 DNA follows: TGCGCCAGCAGCTTGGACAGCTCTAACTATGGCTACACCTTC.

This clone showed up just a few times. The V and J genes are TRBV27 and TRBJ1-5; 9 bases are a match to TRBD1. This CDR3 is 14 amino acids long. Per the germline V gene, CDR1 is MNHEY and CDR2 is SMNVEV (reference sequence). V dropped 5 bases and J dropped 5; count of bases not matched to a gene: 4. CDR3 in DNA: TGTGCCAGCAGTACAGGGGGCTTGGATCAGCCCCAGCATTTT. Amino acids: CASSTGGLDQPQHF.

A few counts support this clone. The V gene is TRBV7-2, the J gene TRBJ1-1, with no clear D. This CDR3 contains 14 residues. The V end lost 1 base, the J end lost 4 bases, and 10 bases lay between the germline ends. The germline gives CDR1 SGHTA, CDR2 FQGNSA. The chain's CDR3 is CASSLGGVSTEAFF. DNA of the CDR3: TGTGCCAGCAGCTTAGGCGGGGTGAGCACTGAAGCTTTCTTT. The entire variable domain, with the rest obtained from reference TRBV7-2 and TRBJ1-1, is as follows: GAGVSQSPSNKVTEKGKDVELRCDPISGHTALYWYRQSLGQGLEFLIYFQGNSAPDKSGLPSDRFSAERTGGSVSTLTIQRTQQEDSAVYLCASSLGGVSTEAFFGQGTRLTVV.

This clone was observed a handful of times. V usage is TRBV13 and J usage is TRBJ2-7, with 9 bases fitting TRBD1. CDR1 PRHDT and CDR2 FYEKMQ come from the germline V gene (reference sequence). The V and J ends lost 6 bases and 5 bases, in that order; junction bases with no gene match: 8. CDR3 size: 14 residues. CDR3 in amino acids: CASSSGQGLNEQYF. CDR3 DNA sequence: TGTGCCAGCAGTTCGGGACAGGGTCTGAACGAGCAGTACTTC.

The chain employs TRBV7-2 and TRBJ2-1; 8 nucleotides align to TRBD1. This CDR3 region has 14 residues. Trimming took 5 bases from V and 7 from J; bases not matched to a gene: 7. Looked up from germline, CDR1 is SGHTA and CDR2 is FQGNSA. This CDR3 is CASSGRQGWNEQFF. The CDR3, as DNA: TGTGCCAGCAGCGGAAGACAGGGGTGGAATGAGCAGTTCTTC.

This clone was picked up a small number of times. This chain uses TRBV7-2 with TRBJ2-3, with 12 nucleotides matching TRBD2. The germline gives CDR1 SGHTA, CDR2 FQGNSA. After removal of 1 base from V and 1 base from J, the junction contained 3 bases not matched to a gene. CDR3 length equals 17 residues. CDR3 protein: CASSLGASGRGTDTQYF. The DNA of the CDR3 is TGTGCCAGCAGCTTAGGGGCTAGCGGGAGGGGCACAGATACGCAGTATTTT.

V usage is TRBV10-3 and J usage is TRBJ2-5, with D maybe TRBD2 (5 bases). CDR3 length: 15 amino acids. Trimming left V 0 bases short and J 4 bases short, with 12 bases between. The germline V gene encodes CDR1 ENHRY and CDR2 SYGVKD. This CDR3 is CAISESTSGGETQYF. The CDR3, as DNA: TGTGCCATCAGTGAGTCCACATCAGGAGGAGAGACCCAGTACTTC.

The V call is TRBV29-1, the J call TRBJ1-1; D unclear. V lost 6 bases and J 7 bases, leaving 12 bases between the germline ends. The CDR3 contains 11 residues. Germline CDR1 SQVTM, CDR2 ANQGSEA. As DNA, the CDR3 is TGCAGCGTCCTCACCCAGGTTGAAGCTTTCTTT. The encoded protein is CSVLTQVEAFF.